These T cell receptor beta chains were read from a single sample in a study of OX40 agonist ivuxolimab in advanced cancers. Only in-frame clones appear in the TCRdb table, and some are missing; sequencing was by immunoSEQ multiplex PCR. The repertoire includes 70,000 or so clones, about 85% of them detected once, and approximately 3.7% sits in the top ten. Sequences were derived from CD4+ or CD8+ T cells sorted from blood, sampled in a trial of the OX40 agonist ivuxolimab. These receptors all come from an adult with an advanced solid tumor such as melanoma, head and neck, liver or kidney cancer. The CDR3 runs from the conserved cysteine through the conserved F or W. The order of the fields is V gene, D gene, J gene, clone size, CDR3 protein, CDR3 DNA. The D gene is left open where the match is weak. A clone size is listed for some rows: how often the clone was seen (once, few, many), or a class if it is expanded.

>TRBV5-1|.|TRBJ2-5|.
CASSLMTNAQETQYF
TGCGCCAGCAGCTTAATGACTAACGCCCAAGAGACCCAGTACTTC
>TRBV14|.|TRBJ1-6|few
CASSHLPNSPLHF
TGTGCCAGCAGCCACCTCCCAAATTCACCCCTCCACTTT
>TRBV30|.|TRBJ2-5|.
CAWSDSVQYF
TGTGCCTGGAGTGATTCGGTGCAGTACTTC
>TRBV2|.|TRBJ1-5|once
CASSLIGPQHF
TGTGCCAGCAGTCTAATAGGGCCCCAGCATTTT
>TRBV5-6|TRBD1|TRBJ2-3|.
CASSALPGQGYSTDTQYF
TGTGCCAGCAGCGCTCTTCCGGGACAGGGGTATAGCACAGATACGCAGTATTTT
>TRBV7-9|TRBD2|TRBJ2-1|.
CASSLAGGPYNEQFF
TGTGCCAGCAGTTTAGCGGGGGGGCCCTACAATGAGCAGTTCTTC
>TRBV9|TRBD1|TRBJ2-7|.
CASSSTGTGTYEQYF
TGTGCCAGCAGCTCAACCGGGACAGGGACCTACGAGCAGTACTTC
>TRBV6-4|.|TRBJ1-6|.
CASSDYSYNSPLHF
TGTGCCAGCAGTGATTACTCCTATAATTCACCCCTCCACTTT
>TRBV12-5|.|TRBJ1-1|.
CASGLQENTEAFF
TGTGCTAGTGGCCTTCAGGAGAACACTGAAGCTTTCTTT
>TRBV20-1|.|TRBJ1-2|.
CSALRAQFTF
TGCAGTGCTCTCCGGGCCCAGTTCACCTTC
>TRBV30|TRBD2|TRBJ2-1|.
CAWSVLGSKRGYNEQFF
TGTGCCTGGAGTGTACTGGGTTCTAAGCGGGGGTACAATGAGCAGTTCTTC
>TRBV25-1|.|TRBJ1-4|.
CASSERGAGNEKLFF
TGTGCCAGCAGTGAACGAGGGGCCGGTAATGAAAAACTGTTTTTT
>TRBV27|.|TRBJ2-5|once
CASSSQGLETQYF
TGTGCCAGCAGTTCCCAGGGTTTAGAGACCCAGTACTTC
>TRBV18|.|TRBJ2-2|.
CASSLIPGELFF
TGTGCCAGCTCACTCATTCCCGGGGAGCTGTTTTTT
>TRBV10-1|.|TRBJ2-5|few
CASSSGGGETQYF
TGCGCCAGCAGTTCAGGGGGAGGAGAGACCCAGTACTTC
>TRBV19|.|TRBJ2-6|.
CASSILSGANVLTF
TGTGCCAGTAGTATATTGTCTGGGGCCAACGTCCTGACTTTC
>TRBV7-3|.|TRBJ1-6|.
CASSSLGQGRSPLHF
TGTGCCAGCAGTTCATTGGGGCAGGGTCGTTCACCCCTCCACTTT
>TRBV5-5|TRBD1|TRBJ1-2|.
CASSIPGQGNYGYTF
TGTGCCAGCAGCATTCCGGGACAGGGCAACTATGGCTACACCTTC
>TRBV11-1|TRBD2|TRBJ2-7|.
CASSPTSGGYEQYF
TGTGCCAGCAGCCCGACTAGCGGGGGGTACGAGCAGTACTTC
>TRBV7-2|.|TRBJ1-3|.
CASSLGTYSSSGNTIYF
TGTGCCAGCAGCCTCGGAACCTACTCGAGCTCTGGAAACACCATATATTTT
>TRBV19|TRBD2|TRBJ2-1|.
CASSIRTSETSYNEQFF
TGTGCCAGTAGTATACGGACTAGCGAGACCTCCTACAATGAGCAGTTCTTC
>TRBV5-1|.|TRBJ1-1|.
CASSSGRRNTEAFF
TGCGCCAGCAGCTCGGGACGTAGGAACACTGAAGCTTTCTTT
>TRBV5-1|.|TRBJ2-7|.
CASSLTTRNEQYF
TGCGCCAGCAGCTTGACTACTAGGAACGAGCAGTACTTC
>TRBV19|.|TRBJ2-2|.
CASSIGGASGELFF
TGTGCCAGTAGTATAGGGGGGGCCTCCGGGGAGCTGTTTTTT
>TRBV6-6|.|TRBJ1-2|.
CATTMGRVGNYGYTF
TGTGCCACGACAATGGGCAGGGTCGGTAACTATGGCTACACCTTC
>TRBV10-2|.|TRBJ1-3|.
CASSEKMVSGNTIYF
TGCGCCAGCAGTGAGAAAATGGTCTCTGGAAACACCATATATTTT
>TRBV27|.|TRBJ1-1|.
CASSLWPVLNTEAFF
TGTGCCAGCAGTTTATGGCCCGTGTTGAACACTGAAGCTTTCTTT
>TRBV5-1|.|TRBJ1-1|.
CASSPIFDLNTEAFF
TGCGCCAGCAGCCCAATTTTTGATCTGAACACTGAAGCTTTCTTT
>TRBV9|.|TRBJ1-3|.
CASSVGWDYSGNTIYF
TGTGCCAGCAGCGTAGGATGGGATTACTCTGGAAACACCATATATTTT
>TRBV7-3|TRBD1|TRBJ2-2|.
CASRETGGFGELFF
TGTGCCAGCAGGGAGACAGGGGGCTTCGGGGAGCTGTTTTTT
>TRBV27|TRBD1|TRBJ2-2|.
CASREGQGLSGELFF
TGTGCCAGCAGGGAAGGACAGGGTCTCTCCGGGGAGCTGTTTTTT
>TRBV28|.|TRBJ1-2|.
CASSPPGALNGYTF
TGTGCCAGCAGTCCACCGGGGGCGCTTAATGGCTACACCTTC
>TRBV30|TRBD1|TRBJ1-2|.
CAWIQEGTARDYGYTF
TGTGCCTGGATCCAGGAAGGGACAGCAAGGGACTATGGCTACACCTTC
>TRBV11-2|TRBD2|TRBJ2-7|.
CASSGSSGSTVQYF
TGTGCCAGCAGCGGCTCTAGCGGGAGCACCGTGCAGTACTTC
>TRBV6-6|TRBD2|TRBJ2-1|.
CASSIGTSGGAAFF
TGTGCCAGCAGCATAGGGACTAGCGGGGGGGCGGCGTTCTTC
>TRBV5-1|TRBD1|TRBJ1-2|.
CASSVEGTGGYGYTF
TGCGCCAGCAGCGTTGAAGGGACAGGGGGGTATGGCTACACCTTC
>TRBV5-1|TRBD1|TRBJ2-1|.
CASSATGQNNEQFF
TGCGCCAGCAGTGCTACGGGACAGAACAATGAGCAGTTCTTC
>TRBV6-4|.|TRBJ1-5|once
CAKGGGEKDQPQHF
TGTGCCAAGGGGGGGGGAGAAAAGGATCAGCCCCAGCATTTT
>TRBV5-1|.|TRBJ2-7|.
CASSLGVAAYEQYF
TGCGCCAGCAGCTTGGGGGTAGCGGCCTACGAGCAGTACTTC
>TRBV2|.|TRBJ2-2|few
CASSEWLTGELFF
TGTGCCAGCAGTGAATGGCTGACCGGGGAGCTGTTTTTT
>TRBV4-1|.|TRBJ1-4|.
CASSQERKGLGRKLFF
TGCGCCAGCAGCCAAGAAAGAAAGGGGCTGGGCCGAAAACTGTTTTTT
>TRBV7-2|TRBD2|TRBJ2-7|.
CASSLVRGEYYEQYF
TGTGCCAGCAGCTTGGTGCGGGGGGAGTACTACGAGCAGTACTTC